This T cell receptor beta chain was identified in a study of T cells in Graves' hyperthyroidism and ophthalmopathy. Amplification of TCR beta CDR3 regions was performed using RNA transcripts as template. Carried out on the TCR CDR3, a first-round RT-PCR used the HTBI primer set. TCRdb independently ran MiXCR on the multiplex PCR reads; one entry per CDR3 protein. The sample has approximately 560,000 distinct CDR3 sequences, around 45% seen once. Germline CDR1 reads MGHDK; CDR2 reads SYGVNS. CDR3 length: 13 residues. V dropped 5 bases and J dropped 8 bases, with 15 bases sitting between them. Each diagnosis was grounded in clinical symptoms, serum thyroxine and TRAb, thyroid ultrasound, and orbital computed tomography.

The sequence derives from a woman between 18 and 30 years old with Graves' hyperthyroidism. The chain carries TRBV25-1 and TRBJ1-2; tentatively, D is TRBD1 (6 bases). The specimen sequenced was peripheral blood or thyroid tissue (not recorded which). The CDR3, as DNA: TGTGCCAGCAGTACCTCAGGGGTGGACGGCTACACCTTC. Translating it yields CASSTSGVDGYTF.